These T cell receptor beta chains were read from a single sample in a study of T cell repertoires in cytomegalovirus infection. MiXCR was run by TCRdb on the reads, yielding one entry per CDR3 protein. The sample lists about 240,000 distinct CDR3 sequences, 5% to 8.5% seen once, with about 6% in the top ten. The sequencing input was PBMCs. These receptors all stem from a human donor in good health (CMV status not recorded). Some clones in this sample may be carry-over from other donors' samples. Both conserved end residues are part of each CDR3. A D gene is named only where the DNA matches it firmly. Clone size is not always given. Where it is, it says once, few, many or a class for expanded clones.

CDR3aa,CDR3nt,abundance,d_gene,v_gene,j_gene,len
CAISEGWQGYQETQYF,TGTGCCATCAGTGAGGGGTGGCAGGGGTACCAAGAGACCCAGTACTTC,few,-,TRBV10-3,TRBJ2-5,16
CASSPPSTGFVRLNTEAFF,TGTGCCAGCAGCCCGCCCTCGACAGGGTTCGTTCGATTGAACACTGAAGCTTTCTTT,many,TRBD1,TRBV7-3,TRBJ1-1,19
CASSLGLAGIIETQYF,TGTGCCAGCAGCTTGGGACTAGCGGGGATAATAGAGACCCAGTACTTC,many,TRBD2,TRBV5-6,TRBJ2-5,16
CSVEHVDRPSSYNEQFF,TGCAGCGTTGAACATGTGGACAGGCCTAGCTCCTACAATGAGCAGTTCTTC,many,TRBD1,TRBV29-1,TRBJ2-1,17
CASSDPRGYTEAFF,TGTGCCAGCAGTGACCCCAGGGGGTACACTGAAGCTTTCTTT,-,TRBD1,TRBV28,TRBJ1-1,14
CASSYGGSGSNQPQHF,TGTGCCAGCAGTTACGGGGGCAGCGGTAGCAATCAGCCCCAGCATTTT,many,-,TRBV6-6,TRBJ1-5,16
CASSPRDIVTGNTIYF,TGTGCCAGCAGTCCCCGGGATATAGTTACTGGAAACACCATATATTTT,many,-,TRBV28,TRBJ1-3,16
CASSPGTVIGETQYF,TGTGCCAGCAGTCCCGGGACGGTTATTGGGGAGACCCAGTACTTC,many,-,TRBV5-6,TRBJ2-5,15
CSATGQAMLTGNTIYF,TGCAGTGCGACTGGGCAGGCGATGTTAACTGGAAACACCATATATTTT,many,-,TRBV20-1,TRBJ1-3,16
CASSYGGQQVDEQYF,TGTGCCAGCAGTTACGGGGGACAGCAAGTGGACGAGCAGTACTTC,many,TRBD1,TRBV6-2/TRBV6-3,TRBJ2-7,15
CSARGVPYNSPLHF,TGCAGTGCTAGAGGAGTCCCCTATAATTCACCCCTCCACTTT,many,-,TRBV20-1,TRBJ1-6,14
CASSPDRGNSPLHF,TGTGCCAGCAGTCCGGACAGGGGTAATTCACCCCTCCACTTT,many,TRBD1,TRBV12-3/TRBV12-4,TRBJ1-6,14
CASSQGGGSGANVLTF,TGTGCCAGCAGCCAAGGGGGGGGTTCTGGGGCCAACGTCCTGACTTTC,many,TRBD2,TRBV4-2,TRBJ2-6,16
CASSLTGKNEQFF,TGTGCCAGCAGCCTCACAGGGAAAAATGAGCAGTTCTTC,many,-,TRBV6-2/TRBV6-3,TRBJ2-1,13
CSVPGGNSYNEQFF,TGCAGCGTACCGGGCGGGAACTCCTACAATGAGCAGTTCTTC,-,-,TRBV29-1,TRBJ2-1,14